The entry below describes one T cell receptor beta chain. Its target is unknown. CDR3 length: 15 residues. In germline, CDR1 is ENHRY, CDR2 SYGVKD. The V end lost 11 bases, the J end lost 7 bases, and 24 bases lay between the germline ends. This specimen comes from a study of T cell responses to AZD1222 COVID-19 vaccine. Across the study: The study pooled second doses at about 4 or about 12 weeks. Study conclusions and caveats: Donors were chiefly white British, with a greater number of females, and clonal diversity was perhaps underestimated.

TCRdb's table, derived via immunoSEQ multiplex PCR, lists solely in-frame clones and lacks some. Of some 150,000 clones in the sample, around nine tenths were seen once. This clonotype was obtained from an adult in good health. This specimen consisted of peripheral blood, obtained on day 0 of AZD1222 vaccination. The chain recombines TRBV10-3 with TRBJ1-3, with a tentative D call TRBD1 (6 bases). CDR3 sequence: CAVQTKDRYPNTIYF. Written as DNA, the CDR3 is TGTGCCGTACAGACCAAGGACAGATACCCTAACACCATATATTTT.